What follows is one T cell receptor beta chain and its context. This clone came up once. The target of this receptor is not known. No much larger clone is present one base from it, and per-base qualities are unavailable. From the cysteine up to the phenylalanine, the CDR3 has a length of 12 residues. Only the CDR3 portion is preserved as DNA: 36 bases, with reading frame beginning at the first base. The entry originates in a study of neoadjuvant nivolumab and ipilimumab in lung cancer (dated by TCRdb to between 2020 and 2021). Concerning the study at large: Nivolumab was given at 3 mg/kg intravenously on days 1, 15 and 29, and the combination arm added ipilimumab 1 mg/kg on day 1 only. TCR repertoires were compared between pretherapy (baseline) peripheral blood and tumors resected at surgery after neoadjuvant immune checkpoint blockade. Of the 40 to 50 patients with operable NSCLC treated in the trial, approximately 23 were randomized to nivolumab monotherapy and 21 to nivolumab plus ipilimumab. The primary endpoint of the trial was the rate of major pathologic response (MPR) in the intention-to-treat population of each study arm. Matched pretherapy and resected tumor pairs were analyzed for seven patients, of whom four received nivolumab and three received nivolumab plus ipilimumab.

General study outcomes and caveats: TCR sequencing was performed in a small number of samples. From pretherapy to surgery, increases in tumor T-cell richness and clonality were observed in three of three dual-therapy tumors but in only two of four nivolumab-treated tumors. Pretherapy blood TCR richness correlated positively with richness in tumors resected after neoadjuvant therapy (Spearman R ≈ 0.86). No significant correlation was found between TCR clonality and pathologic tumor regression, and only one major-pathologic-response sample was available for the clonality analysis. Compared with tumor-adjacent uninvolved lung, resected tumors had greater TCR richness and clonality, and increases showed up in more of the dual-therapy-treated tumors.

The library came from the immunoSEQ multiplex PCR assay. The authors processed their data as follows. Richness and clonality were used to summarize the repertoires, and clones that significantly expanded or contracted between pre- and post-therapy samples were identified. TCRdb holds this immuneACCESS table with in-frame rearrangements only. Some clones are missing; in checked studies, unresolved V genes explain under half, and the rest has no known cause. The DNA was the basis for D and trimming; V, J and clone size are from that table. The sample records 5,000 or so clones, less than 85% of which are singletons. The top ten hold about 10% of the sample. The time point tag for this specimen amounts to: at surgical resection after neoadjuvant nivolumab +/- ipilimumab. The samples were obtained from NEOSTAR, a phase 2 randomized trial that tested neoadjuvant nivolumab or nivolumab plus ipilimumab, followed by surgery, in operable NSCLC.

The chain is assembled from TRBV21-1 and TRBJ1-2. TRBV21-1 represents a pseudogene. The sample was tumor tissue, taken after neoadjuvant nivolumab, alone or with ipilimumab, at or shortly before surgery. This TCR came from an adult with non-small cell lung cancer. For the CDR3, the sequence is CASRGVGDGYTF. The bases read TGTGCCAGCAGGGGTGTTGGGGATGGCTACACCTTC.